Presented here are 20 T cell receptor beta chains from one specimen sequenced in a study of shared clonotypes between healthy human individuals. This table comes from immunoSEQ multiplex PCR, and its TCRdb copy is limited to in-frame clones, with some not included. This table has roughly 2 million clones, roughly 96% appearing once. The sample comprised naive CD4+ T cells sorted from blood. This sample's subset: CD45RA+ positively selected. All receptors come from a man aged 18 to 29 in good health.

The chain links TRBV6-6 to TRBJ2-2; 8 bases are a match to TRBD2. Trimming cost V 6 bases and J 0 bases; bases outside gene matches: 6. From germline, CDR1 is MNHNY and CDR2 SVGAGI (reference sequence). There are 16 residues in the CDR3. CDR3 region: CASSHVSGANTGELFF. CDR3 in DNA: TGTGCCAGCAGCCATGTTAGCGGGGCGAACACCGGGGAGCTGTTTTTT.

The J gene is TRBJ1-1, the V gene TRBV11-2; tentatively, D is TRBD1 (5 bases). V lost 7 bases, J lost 1 base, and 16 bases lay in between. The germline gives CDR1 SGHAT, CDR2 FQNNGV. The CDR3 consists of 15 residues. The CDR3 sequence: CASTSRATSNTEAFF. The CDR3 coding sequence is TGTGCCAGCACCTCCAGGGCCACCTCGAACACTGAAGCTTTCTTT.

The rearrangement uses TRBV5-1 and TRBJ2-7; 8 nucleotides agree with TRBD1. Germline CDR1 reads SGHRS; CDR2 reads YFSETQ. The CDR3 contains 14 residues. V lost 0 bases to trimming and J lost 6 bases; unmatched junction nucleotides: 5. This chain's CDR3 is CASSLEGQVAEQYF. CDR3 nucleotides: TGCGCCAGCAGCTTGGAGGGACAGGTGGCCGAGCAGTACTTC. The entire variable domain, with the rest obtained from reference TRBV5-1 and TRBJ2-7, is as follows: KAGVTQTPRYLIKTRGQQVTLSCSPISGHRSVSWYQQTPGQGLQFLFEYFSETQRNKGNFPGRFSGRQFSNSRSEMNVSTLELGDSALYLCASSLEGQVAEQYFGPGTRLTVT.

This chain links TRBV5-6 with TRBJ2-7; 11 nucleotides agree with TRBD2. With 1 base clipped from V and 1 base from J, the junction kept 4 bases outside the gene matches. CDR3 size: 16 residues. CDR1 SGHDT and CDR2 YYEEEE come from the germline V gene. The CDR3 region is CASSLIAGGLSYEQYF. CDR3 coding DNA: TGTGCCAGCAGCTTGATAGCGGGAGGGTTATCCTACGAGCAGTACTTC.

In regard to this clone: This specimen includes other DNA sequences encoding the same CDR3. The rearrangement joins TRBV18 to TRBJ1-1, with a tentative D call TRBD1 (5 bases). From germline, CDR1 is KGHSH and CDR2 LQKENI. V gave up 6 bases and J gave up 4 bases, with 12 bases separating them. The CDR3 length is 13 residues. The CDR3 spells CASSLRGGTEAFF. CDR3 coding DNA: TGTGCCAGCTCCCTGCGGGGCGGCACTGAAGCTTTCTTT.

The V gene is TRBV5-1, the J gene TRBJ2-3, with TRBD2 matching 11 bases. The V segment lost 4 bases and the J segment 2 bases; nucleotides outside the gene matches: 6. CDR1 and CDR2 from the germline V gene are SGHRS and YFSETQ. The length of the CDR3 is 16 residues. The DNA of the CDR3 is TGCGCCAGCAGCCTTTCACTAGCGGGGGCCACAGATACGCAGTATTTT. As protein: CASSLSLAGATDTQYF.

The V call is TRBV10-2, the J call TRBJ2-5; D is possibly TRBD2 (5 bases). There are 14 residues in the CDR3. Germline V gene lookup returns CDR1 WSHSY and CDR2 SAAADI. Trimming left V 2 bases short and J 1 base short, with 8 bases between. The CDR3, as DNA: TGCGCCAGCAGTGAGGCCCTAGCCCAAGAGACCCAGTACTTC. This gives the protein CASSEALAQETQYF.

This clone came up once. This rearrangement joins TRBV6-5 to TRBJ1-2, with D perhaps matching TRBD1 (6 bases). Trimming stripped 0 bases from V and 6 bases from J, with 14 bases between. Looked up from germline, CDR1 is MNHEY and CDR2 is SVGAGI. The CDR3 consists of 15 residues. The CDR3 reads CASSYSSTGLNGYTF. CDR3 sequence (DNA): TGTGCCAGCAGTTACTCGAGCACAGGGTTAAATGGCTACACCTTC.

This sequence joins TRBV11-3 and TRBJ2-2; D possibly corresponds to TRBD2 (6 bases). The V gene lost 8 bases and the J gene lost 4 bases, with 14 bases spanning the gap. Germline values: CDR1 SGHNT, CDR2 YENEEA. The CDR3 loop spans 14 amino acids. The CDR3 region is CASAPRGGTGELFF. The CDR3, as DNA: TGTGCCAGCGCCCCGCGGGGAGGCACCGGGGAGCTGTTTTTT.

V usage is TRBV11-2 and J usage is TRBJ2-7; 7 nucleotides agree with TRBD2. Per germline, CDR1 SGHAT and CDR2 FQNNGV. The length of the CDR3 is 13 residues. Trimming took 4 bases from V and 2 from J; bases not matched to a gene: 2. CDR3 residues: CASSSSGAYEQYF. CDR3 DNA sequence: TGTGCCAGCAGCTCCAGCGGGGCCTACGAGCAGTACTTC.

The chain carries TRBV4-1 and TRBJ1-2, with 7 nucleotides matching TRBD1. After removal of 1 base from V and 8 bases from J, the junction contained 19 bases not matched to a gene. The germline V gene has CDR1 MGHRA and CDR2 YSYEKL. CDR3 length: 18 residues. The CDR3 DNA is TGCGCCAGCAGCCAAGCCCTAAGAATGCGACAGGGTACCGACGGCTACACCTTC. Residues: CASSQALRMRQGTDGYTF.

The chain is built from TRBV6-1 and TRBJ2-3, with D possibly being TRBD1 or TRBD2 (6 bases each). Germline V gene lookup returns CDR1 MNHNS and CDR2 SASEGT. CDR3 length equals 15 residues. The V end was cut by 5 bases, the J end by 2 bases, with 14 bases between. The CDR3 sequence: CASSTPSGATDTQYF. CDR3 sequence (DNA): TGTGCCAGCAGTACCCCGTCGGGGGCCACAGATACGCAGTATTTT.

The chain joins TRBV18 to TRBJ1-4, with 7 bases matching TRBD1. J lost 8 bases, V lost 8 bases, and 14 bases had no gene match. Germline V gene data show CDR1 as KGHSH and CDR2 as LQKENI. CDR3 length: 15 amino acids. CDR3 DNA sequence: TGTGCCAGCGGACAGGCTCTAACATCGGGGGAAAAACTGTTTTTT. This encodes CASGQALTSGEKLFF.

The chain recombines TRBV27 with TRBJ1-2; D gene ambiguous. V lost 0 bases to trimming and J lost 7 bases, with 12 bases between them. The CDR3 contains 14 residues. Germline CDR1 MNHEY, CDR2 SMNVEV (reference sequence). CDR3 coding DNA: TGTGCCAGCAGTTTATCGAGGGAGGGAAGTGGCTACACCTTC. This sequence encodes CASSLSREGSGYTF.

This chain connects TRBV10-3 to TRBJ1-6; the D is unclear. Germline V gene lookup returns CDR1 ENHRY and CDR2 SYGVKD. The CDR3 has 15 amino acids. Trimming removed 4 bases at V and 9 bases at J, with 16 bases between. The CDR3 reads CAISGGNQWGSPLHF. CDR3 coding DNA: TGTGCCATCAGTGGGGGAAATCAATGGGGTTCACCCCTCCACTTT.

The rearrangement joins TRBV28 to TRBJ2-3, with 7 bases fitting TRBD2. Unmatched junction bases numbered 6, after V lost 7 bases and J lost 2 bases. This CDR3 contains 14 residues. CDR1 is MDHEN and CDR2 is SYDVKM in the germline V gene. The CDR3 DNA reads TGTGCCAGCACCCCAGCGGGACCCACAGATACGCAGTATTTT. It yields the protein CASTPAGPTDTQYF. Together with reference TRBV28 and TRBJ2-3, the CDR3 gives the full variable domain: DVKVTQSSRYLVKRTGEKVFLECVQDMDHENMFWYRQDPGLGLRLIYFSYDVKMKEKGDIPEGYSVSREKKERFSLILESASTNQTSMYLCASTPAGPTDTQYFGPGTRLTVL.

The rearrangement joins TRBV30 to TRBJ1-4; D may be TRBD1 (5 bases). Trimming shortened V by 5 bases and J by 6 bases, and 16 bases separated the two germline ends. The CDR3 runs 14 residues. Germline CDR1 is GTSNPN and CDR2 is SVGIG (reference sequence). The CDR3 coding sequence is TGTGCCTGGTCGGCGGGGCCTCGTTATGAAAAACTGTTTTTT. It specifies CAWSAGPRYEKLFF. Based on the CDR3 plus reference TRBV30 and TRBJ1-4, the full variable domain is SQTIHQWPATLVQPVGSPLSLECTVEGTSNPNLYWYRQAAGRGLQLLFYSVGIGQISSEVPQNLSASRPQDRQFILSSKKLLLSDSGFYLCAWSAGPRYEKLFFGSGTQLSVL.

The V and J genes are TRBV27 and TRBJ1-2; D not resolved. This CDR3 spans 14 amino acids. CDR1 is MNHEY, CDR2 SMNVEV, per germline (reference sequence). Trimming stripped 3 bases from V and 4 bases from J, with 12 bases between. The chain's CDR3 is CASSLKGSGYGYTF. The DNA of the CDR3 is TGTGCCAGCAGTTTGAAAGGGTCAGGCTATGGCTACACCTTC.

The V call is TRBV11-3, the J call TRBJ2-4; D remains unclear. Germline CDR1 and CDR2: SGHNT and YENEEA. The CDR3 loop spans 13 amino acids. Trimming shortened V by 1 base and J by 6 bases, and 7 bases separated the two germline ends. This CDR3 reads CASSLVPGNIQYF. The CDR3 DNA reads as TGTGCCAGCAGCTTAGTCCCGGGAAACATTCAGTACTTC.

The J gene is TRBJ2-3, the V gene TRBV6-5; tentatively, D is TRBD1 (5 bases). The CDR3 has 13 amino acids. The V gene lost 6 bases and the J gene lost 2 bases, with 9 bases spanning the gap. Germline V gene lookup returns CDR1 MNHEY and CDR2 SVGAGI. For the CDR3, the DNA is TGTGCCAGCAGCAGGGCCCTCACAGATACGCAGTATTTT. Protein: CASSRALTDTQYF.